The next 24 T cell receptor beta chains were all read from a single sample in a study of T cells in Graves' hyperthyroidism and ophthalmopathy. The CDR3 regions of TCR beta were amplified from RNA transcripts. RT-PCR in the first round (using the HTBI primer set) targeted the TCR CDR3. TCRdb re-called the multiplex PCR reads through MiXCR, storing one row per CDR3 protein. The sample lists 700,000 to 850,000 distinct CDR3 sequences; under 45% were seen once. Material for sequencing was blood. The receptors shown here come from a woman between 35 and 50 years old with Graves' hyperthyroidism.

Note on this clonotype: A much larger clone lies one base from this, so it may be a read error. The chain recombines TRBV2 with TRBJ1-6; no reliable D call. CDR3 length: 13 amino acids. CDR1 and CDR2 from the germline V gene are SNHLY and FYNNEI. The DNA for the CDR3 is TGTGCCAGCAGTGAAGCAACTAATTCACCCCTCCGCTTT. It yields the protein CASSEATNSPLRF.

This clonotype has a count of ten or more. The chain couples TRBV7-2 to TRBJ1-1, with D tentatively TRBD1 (5 bases). V shed 0 bases and J shed 4 bases, with 9 bases lying between them. CDR3 length: 14 residues. Per germline, CDR1 SGHTA and CDR2 FQGNSA. Here the CDR3 DNA reads TGTGCCAGCAGCTTAGCGATGACAGCCACTGAAGCTTTCTTT. This codes for CASSLAMTATEAFF.

This clonotype was counted a few times. This chain joins TRBV7-2 and TRBJ2-6, with D perhaps TRBD1 (5 bases). Germline lookup yields CDR1 SGHTA and CDR2 FQGNSA. The ends were cut back, 5 bases at V and 1 base at J, with 18 bases in the middle. CDR3 length equals 18 residues. The CDR3 region is CASSEQGSLFSGANVLTF. The CDR3 nucleotides are TGTGCCAGCAGCGAGCAGGGCTCTCTATTTTCTGGGGCCAACGTCCTGACTTTC.

This chain connects TRBV6-2 or TRBV6-3 to TRBJ1-2; D is undetermined. V lost 6 bases, J lost 8 bases, and 25 bases lay in between. The CDR3 contains 16 residues. Germline lookup yields CDR1 MNHEY and CDR2 SVGEGT. The CDR3 nucleotides are TGTGCCAGCAGGCACACGGTCTCGGGCAGACCTGGAGGCTACACCTTC. It encodes CASRHTVSGRPGGYTF.

This chain joins TRBV6-1 and TRBJ1-6; 8 positions match TRBD1. Unmatched junction bases numbered 11, after V lost 8 bases and J lost 11 bases. The CDR3 consists of 14 residues. The germline V gene has CDR1 MNHNS and CDR2 SASEGT. CDR3 protein: CASGPDREITPLHF. CDR3 sequence (DNA): TGTGCCAGCGGTCCGGACAGGGAGATCACACCCCTCCACTTT.

This chain uses TRBV29-1 with TRBJ2-2; tentative D call: TRBD2 (6 bases). The CDR3 length is 17 residues. With 6 bases removed from V and 0 bases from J, the gap between germline ends came to 20 bases. From germline, CDR1 is SQVTM and CDR2 ANQGSEA. The CDR3 is CSVGYETGVPNTGELFF. CDR3 sequence (DNA): TGCAGCGTCGGATATGAGACGGGGGTCCCGAACACCGGGGAGCTGTTTTTT.

The V call is TRBV14, the J call TRBJ1-2; tentative D call: TRBD1 (6 bases). V dropped 0 bases and J dropped 13 bases, with 12 bases sitting between them. The CDR3 loop spans 12 amino acids. Germline V CDR1 and CDR2: SGHDN, FVKESK. The CDR3 DNA sequence: TGTGCCAGCAGCCAAGAAAGGGGGTTACTCACCTTC. Its protein product is CASSQERGLLTF.

This clonotype was detected a few times. For the CDR3, the DNA is TGTGCCAGCTCACCAAGGGGGGGTGAAGCTTTCTTT. Its protein product is CASSPRGGEAFF. The chain joins TRBV14 to TRBJ1-1, with D possibly matching TRBD1 (6 bases). V lost 8 bases and J lost 7, with 14 bases in between. CDR3 length: 12 residues. Germline V gives CDR1 SGHDN, CDR2 FVKESK.

This chain uses TRBV19 with TRBJ2-7; D unresolved. This CDR3 is built from 15 residues. Looked up from germline, CDR1 is LNHDA and CDR2 is SQIVND (reference sequence). The V end lost 1 base, the J end lost 3 bases, and 13 bases lay between the germline ends. CDR3 in DNA: TGTGCCAGTAGTATAGGATGGACGGATGGCTACGAGCAGTACTTC. This codes for CASSIGWTDGYEQYF.

This clonotype was counted at least ten times. The junction differs from germline at one of its ends, possibly a read error. The CDR3 is CASSLVRTGNTGELFF. DNA of the CDR3: TGTGCCAGCAGCTTAGTTAGGACAGGGAACACCGGGGAGCTGTTTTTT. The gene calls are TRBV5-1 and TRBJ2-2, with TRBD1 matching over 7 bases. CDR3 length: 16 amino acids. Germline CDR1 is SGHRS and CDR2 is YFSETQ.

This clonotype was seen many times. The V and J genes are TRBV24-1 and TRBJ2-6, with 9 bases matching TRBD1. The junction had 11 bases not matched to a gene; V was cut back by 4 bases and J by 2 bases. The CDR3 consists of 19 residues. CDR1 and CDR2 (germline): KGHDR, SFDVKD. Here the CDR3 reads CATSDSSGTGSPGANVLTF. CDR3 nucleotide sequence: TGTGCCACCAGTGACTCATCCGGGACAGGGTCCCCTGGGGCCAACGTCCTGACTTTC.

This clonotype was picked up one time. The rearrangement links TRBV7-8 to TRBJ1-2; 9 positions match TRBD1. V lost 5 bases and J lost 7; bases outside the gene matches: 11. The CDR3 runs 15 residues. CDR1 and CDR2 (germline): SGHVS, FQNEAQ. CDR3 region: CASSHLRDRVSGYTF. The CDR3 coding sequence is TGTGCCAGCAGCCACCTCCGGGACAGGGTTTCTGGCTACACCTTC.

This clonotype has just a few counts. CDR3 nucleotide sequence: TGCAGCGTTGAAACGACTACAGGGGGGTATAATGAAGCTTTCTTT. Protein: CSVETTTGGYNEAFF. The V and J genes are TRBV29-1 and TRBJ1-1; 8 positions agree with TRBD1. J gave up 7 bases and V 2 bases, and 12 bases lay outside the gene matches. Looked up from germline, CDR1 is SQVTM and CDR2 is ANQGSEA. The CDR3 has 15 residues.

The V gene is TRBV5-1, the J gene TRBJ1-1; D gene unclear. Germline V gene sequence: CDR1 SGHRS, CDR2 YFSETQ. Trimming took 0 bases from V and 1 from J, leaving 13 bases between them. The CDR3 runs to 16 residues. CDR3 nucleotides: TGCGCCAGCAGCTTGGAGGCCGGCCTCTGGAACACTGAAGCTTTCTTT. Translated: CASSLEAGLWNTEAFF.

In regard to this clonotype: One end of the junction is discordant with germline, which a read error may explain. The chain combines TRBV13 with TRBJ1-2, with 7 bases lining up with TRBD1. CDR3 length: 13 amino acids. Germline V gene lookup returns CDR1 PRHDT and CDR2 FYEKMQ (reference sequence). The CDR3 is CASSSGTESGCTF. In DNA, the CDR3 is TGTGCCAGCAGCTCCGGGACAGAGTCGGGCTGCACCTTC.

V and J are TRBV20-1 and TRBJ1-6; a possible D gene is TRBD1 (6 bases). Germline values: CDR1 DFQATT, CDR2 SNEGSKA (reference sequence). The V gene lost 1 base and the J gene lost 7 bases, with 17 bases spanning the gap. This CDR3 spans 16 amino acids. The CDR3 loop is CSARGSGRGGNSPLHF. The DNA for the CDR3 is TGCAGTGCTAGAGGGAGCGGCAGGGGAGGAAATTCACCCCTCCACTTT.

About this clonotype: This may be a read error, as it is one base from a much larger clone. The chain has TRBV7-9 and TRBJ2-2; tentative D call: TRBD2 (5 bases). CDR1 is SEHNR and CDR2 is FQNEAQ in the germline V gene (reference sequence). CDR3 length: 15 residues. Here the CDR3 reads CASSFWAVESGELLF. The CDR3, as DNA: TGTGCCAGCAGCTTCTGGGCAGTAGAATCCGGGGAGCTGCTTTTT.

This clonotype was seen repeatedly, ten times or more. The chain is built from TRBV5-1 and TRBJ2-7, with TRBD2 identical over 11 bases. This CDR3 comprises 18 residues. The V gene's germline CDR1 is SGHRS and CDR2 YFSETQ. Losses at the gene ends were 4 bases for V and 0 bases for J; bases not matched to a gene: 12. The CDR3 sequence is CASSPAGTSGFSSYEQYF. The CDR3 coding sequence is TGCGCCAGCAGCCCGGCCGGGACTAGCGGTTTTAGCTCCTACGAGCAGTACTTC.

This clonotype was observed a handful of times. The chain is built from TRBV27 and TRBJ1-1, with D unclear. The germline CDR1 and CDR2 sequences are MNHEY and SMNVEV (reference sequence). The CDR3 is 14 residues long. Between the trimmed V and J ends, which lost 0 bases and 3 bases, there was a span of 8 bases. CDR3 sequence reads: CASSLSWKDTEAFF. The CDR3 DNA reads TGTGCCAGCAGTTTATCTTGGAAAGACACTGAAGCTTTCTTT.

This clonotype has only a few counts. The V gene is TRBV9, the J gene TRBJ2-2, with a weak D call TRBD2 (5 bases). The V and J ends lost 0 bases and 0 bases respectively, with 9 bases between them. The CDR3 covers 16 residues. Germline V gives CDR1 SGDLS, CDR2 YYNGEE. In DNA form, the CDR3 reads TGTGCCAGCAGCGTAGGAGCGGACGCGAACACCGGGGAGCTGTTTTTT. Encoded protein: CASSVGADANTGELFF.

The chain uses TRBV15 and TRBJ2-3; 8 positions match TRBD2. Germline V CDR1 and CDR2: LNHNV, YYDKDF (reference sequence). V was pared by 0 bases and J by 11 bases, with 16 bases of the junction left unmatched. There are 17 residues in the CDR3. CDR3 amino acids: CATSRDEAGERRNEQYF. The CDR3 region has the DNA TGTGCCACCAGCAGAGACGAAGCGGGAGAACGTAGGAATGAGCAGTATTTT.

The rearrangement joins TRBV5-6 to TRBJ2-5; tentatively, D is TRBD1 (6 bases). CDR3 length: 15 residues. Germline V CDR1 and CDR2: SGHDT, YYEEEE. Trimming removed 3 bases from V and 6 bases from J, with 18 bases in between. The CDR3 DNA follows: TGTGCCAGCAGCTGGGACCTTACAGGGTCACAGACCCAGTACTTC. Protein sequence: CASSWDLTGSQTQYF.

In its sample, this clonotype was seen a few times. The chain is built from TRBV6-2 or TRBV6-3 and TRBJ2-7; D may be TRBD1 or TRBD2 (6 bases each). CDR1 is MNHEY, CDR2 SVGEGT, per germline. This CDR3 is 13 amino acids long. Trimming removed 2 bases from V and 6 bases from J, with 11 bases in between. DNA for the CDR3: TGTGCCAGCAGTTACCTCGGGGGCGGCGAGCAGTACTTC. Amino acid sequence: CASSYLGGGEQYF.

The table lists this clonotype with a few counts. The chain combines TRBV6-5 with TRBJ1-6; unclear D gene. From germline, CDR1 is MNHEY and CDR2 SVGAGI. CDR3 length equals 15 residues. With 8 bases removed from V and 12 bases from J, the gap between germline ends came to 23 bases. CDR3 sequence (DNA): TGTGCCAGCGGCCCGAGGGCCTCACCGCGTGGACCCCTCCACTTT. Translated: CASGPRASPRGPLHF.